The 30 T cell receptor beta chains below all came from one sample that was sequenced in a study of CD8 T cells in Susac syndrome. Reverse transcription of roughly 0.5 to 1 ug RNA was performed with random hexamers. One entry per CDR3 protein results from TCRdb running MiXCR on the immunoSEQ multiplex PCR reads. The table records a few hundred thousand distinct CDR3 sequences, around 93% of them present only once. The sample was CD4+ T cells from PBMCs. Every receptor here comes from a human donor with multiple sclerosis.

CDR3 sequence (DNA): TGTGCCAGCAGCCAAGGGGACACCTATGGCTACACCTTC. Translating gives CASSQGDTYGYTF. The V and J genes are TRBV4-2 and TRBJ1-2; possible D gene TRBD1, 6 bases. Germline CDR1 reads LGHNA; CDR2 reads YNFKEQ. V lost 1 base and J lost 4, with 7 bases in between. This CDR3 has 13 residues.

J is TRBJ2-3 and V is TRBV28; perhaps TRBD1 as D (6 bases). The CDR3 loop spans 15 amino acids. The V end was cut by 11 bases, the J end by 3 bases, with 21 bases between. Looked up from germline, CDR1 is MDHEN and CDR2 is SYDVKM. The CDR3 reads CACTSGTRLTDTQYF. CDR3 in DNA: TGTGCCTGTACCTCCGGGACAAGACTTACAGATACGCAGTATTTT. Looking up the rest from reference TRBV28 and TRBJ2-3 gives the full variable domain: DVKVTQSSRYLVKRTGEKVFLECVQDMDHENMFWYRQDPGLGLRLIYFSYDVKMKEKGDIPEGYSVSREKKERFSLILESASTNQTSMYLCACTSGTRLTDTQYFGPGTRLTVL.

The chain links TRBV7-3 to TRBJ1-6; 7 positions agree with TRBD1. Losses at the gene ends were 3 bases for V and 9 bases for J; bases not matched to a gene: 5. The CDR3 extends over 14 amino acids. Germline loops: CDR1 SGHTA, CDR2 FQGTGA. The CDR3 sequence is CASSFKGAGSPLHF. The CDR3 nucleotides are TGTGCCAGCAGCTTCAAGGGGGCGGGTTCACCCCTCCACTTT. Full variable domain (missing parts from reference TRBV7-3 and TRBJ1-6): GAGVSQTPSNKVTEKGKYVELRCDPISGHTALYWYRQSLGQGPEFLIYFQGTGAADDSGLPNDRFFAVRPEGSVSTLKIQRTERGDSAVYLCASSFKGAGSPLHFGNGTRLTVT.

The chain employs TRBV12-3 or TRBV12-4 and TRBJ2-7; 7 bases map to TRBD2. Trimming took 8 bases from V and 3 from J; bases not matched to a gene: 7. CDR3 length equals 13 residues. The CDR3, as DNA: TGTGCCAGCGGGGGAGGGCAGTTCTACGAGCAGTACTTC. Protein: CASGGGQFYEQYF.

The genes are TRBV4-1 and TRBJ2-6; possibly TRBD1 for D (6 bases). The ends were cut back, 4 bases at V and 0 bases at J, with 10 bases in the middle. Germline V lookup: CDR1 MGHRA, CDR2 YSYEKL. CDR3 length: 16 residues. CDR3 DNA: TGCGCCAGCAGCCCACAGGACAGCTCTGGGGCCAACGTCCTGACTTTC. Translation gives CASSPQDSSGANVLTF.

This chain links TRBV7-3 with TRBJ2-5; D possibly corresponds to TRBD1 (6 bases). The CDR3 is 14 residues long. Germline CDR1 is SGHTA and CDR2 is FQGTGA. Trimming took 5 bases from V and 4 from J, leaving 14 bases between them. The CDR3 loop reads CASSAQGSVETQYF. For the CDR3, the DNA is TGTGCCAGCAGCGCCCAGGGGTCCGTAGAGACCCAGTACTTC.

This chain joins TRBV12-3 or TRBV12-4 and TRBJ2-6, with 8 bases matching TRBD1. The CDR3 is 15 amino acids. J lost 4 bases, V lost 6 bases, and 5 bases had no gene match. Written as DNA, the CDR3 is TGTGCCAGCAGATCGACAGGGGTAGGGGCCAACGTCCTGACTTTC. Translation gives CASRSTGVGANVLTF.

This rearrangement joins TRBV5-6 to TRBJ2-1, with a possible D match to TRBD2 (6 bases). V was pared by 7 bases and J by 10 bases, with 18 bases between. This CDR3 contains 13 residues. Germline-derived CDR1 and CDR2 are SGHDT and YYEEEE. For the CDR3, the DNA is TGTGCCAGCGCGTTCATCGCGGGGAACGAGCAGTTCTTC. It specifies CASAFIAGNEQFF. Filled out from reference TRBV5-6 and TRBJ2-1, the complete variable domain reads DAGVTQSPTHLIKTRGQQVTLRCSPKSGHDTVSWYQQALGQGPQFIFQYYEEEERQRGNFPDRFSGHQFPNYSSELNVNALLLGDSALYLCASAFIAGNEQFFGPGTRLTVL.

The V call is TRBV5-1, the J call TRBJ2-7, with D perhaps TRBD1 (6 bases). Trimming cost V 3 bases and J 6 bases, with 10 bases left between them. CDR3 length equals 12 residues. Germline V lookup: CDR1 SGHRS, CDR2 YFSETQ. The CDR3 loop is CASSSTGPEQYF. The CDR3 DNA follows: TGCGCCAGCAGCTCCACAGGGCCCGAGCAGTACTTC.

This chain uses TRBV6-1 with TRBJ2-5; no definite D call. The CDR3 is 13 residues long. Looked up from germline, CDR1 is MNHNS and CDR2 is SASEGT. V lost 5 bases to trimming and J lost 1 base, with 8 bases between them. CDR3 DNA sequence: TGTGCCAGCAGTTCGACTCGCCAAGAGACCCAGTACTTC. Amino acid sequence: CASSSTRQETQYF.

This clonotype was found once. The CDR3 here is CASSVTGTQGSPQHF. DNA for the CDR3: TGTGCCAGCAGCGTCACCGGGACACAGGGATCGCCCCAGCATTTT. The genes are TRBV9 and TRBJ1-5, with D maybe TRBD1 (6 bases). V was trimmed by 2 bases and J by 9 bases, leaving 18 bases between them. CDR3 size: 15 residues. Germline-derived CDR1 and CDR2 are SGDLS and YYNGEE. Full variable domain (rest looked up from reference TRBV9 and TRBJ1-5): DSGVTQTPKHLITATGQRVTLRCSPRSGDLSVYWYQQSLDQGLQFLIQYYNGEERAKGNILERFSAQQFPDLHSELNLSSLELGDSALYFCASSVTGTQGSPQHFGDGTRLSIL.

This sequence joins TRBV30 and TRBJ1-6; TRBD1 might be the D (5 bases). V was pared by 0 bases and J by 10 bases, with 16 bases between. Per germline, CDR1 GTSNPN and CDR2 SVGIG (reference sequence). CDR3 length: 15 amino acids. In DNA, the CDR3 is TGTGCCTGGAGTGTAACCGGCAGGGCCGGGTCACCCCTCCACTTT. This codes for CAWSVTGRAGSPLHF.

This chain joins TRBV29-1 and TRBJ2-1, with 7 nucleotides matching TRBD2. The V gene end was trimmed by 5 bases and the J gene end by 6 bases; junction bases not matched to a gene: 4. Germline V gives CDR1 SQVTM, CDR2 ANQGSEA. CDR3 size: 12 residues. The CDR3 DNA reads TGCAGCGTTAAGACTAGCTCCAATGAGCAGTTCTTC. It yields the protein CSVKTSSNEQFF.

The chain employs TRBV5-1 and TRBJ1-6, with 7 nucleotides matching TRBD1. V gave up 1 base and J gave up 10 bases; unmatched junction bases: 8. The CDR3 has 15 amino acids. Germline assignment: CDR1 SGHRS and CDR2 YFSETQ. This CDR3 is CASSLRQGDYSPLHF. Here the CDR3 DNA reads TGCGCCAGCAGCTTGAGACAGGGAGATTACTCACCCCTCCACTTT.

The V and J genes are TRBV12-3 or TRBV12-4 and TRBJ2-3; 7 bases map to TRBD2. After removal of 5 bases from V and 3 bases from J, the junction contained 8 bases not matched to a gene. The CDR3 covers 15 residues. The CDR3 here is CASSPGTTETDTQYF. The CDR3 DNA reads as TGTGCCAGCAGTCCTGGGACTACTGAAACAGATACGCAGTATTTT.

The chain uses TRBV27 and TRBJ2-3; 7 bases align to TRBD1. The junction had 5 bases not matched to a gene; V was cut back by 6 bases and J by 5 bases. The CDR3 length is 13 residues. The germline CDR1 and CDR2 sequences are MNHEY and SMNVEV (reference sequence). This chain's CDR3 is CASSRTGVDTQYF. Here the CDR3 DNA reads TGTGCCAGCAGCCGCACAGGGGTAGATACGCAGTATTTT.

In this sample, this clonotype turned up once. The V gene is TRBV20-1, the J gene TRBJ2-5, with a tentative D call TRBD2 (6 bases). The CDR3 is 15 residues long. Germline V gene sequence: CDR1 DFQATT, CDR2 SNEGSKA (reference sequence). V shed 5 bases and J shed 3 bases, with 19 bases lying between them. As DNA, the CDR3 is TGCAGTGCTCCACTCAATGGACGACTAGAAGAGACCCAGTACTTC. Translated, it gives CSAPLNGRLEETQYF.

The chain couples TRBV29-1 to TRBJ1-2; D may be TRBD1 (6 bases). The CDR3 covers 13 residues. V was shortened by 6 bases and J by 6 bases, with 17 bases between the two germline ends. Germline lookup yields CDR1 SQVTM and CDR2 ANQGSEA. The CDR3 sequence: CSVQGGRDNGYTF. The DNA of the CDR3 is TGCAGCGTCCAAGGGGGGCGAGACAATGGCTACACCTTC.

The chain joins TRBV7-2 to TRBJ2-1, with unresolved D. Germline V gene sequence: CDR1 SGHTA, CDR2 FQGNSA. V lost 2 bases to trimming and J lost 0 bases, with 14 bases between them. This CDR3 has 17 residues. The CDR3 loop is CASSLSLAGSSYNEQFF. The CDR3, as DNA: TGTGCCAGCAGCTTATCTTTGGCCGGGTCCTCCTACAATGAGCAGTTCTTC. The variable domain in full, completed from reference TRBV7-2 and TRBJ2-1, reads GAGVSQSPSNKVTEKGKDVELRCDPISGHTALYWYRQSLGQGLEFLIYFQGNSAPDKSGLPSDRFSAERTGGSVSTLTIQRTQQEDSAVYLCASSLSLAGSSYNEQFFGPGTRLTVL.

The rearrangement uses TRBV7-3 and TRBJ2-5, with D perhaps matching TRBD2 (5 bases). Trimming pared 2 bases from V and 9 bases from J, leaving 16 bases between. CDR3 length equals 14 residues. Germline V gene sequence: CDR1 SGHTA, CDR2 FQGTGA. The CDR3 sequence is CASSLGPDSGSQYF. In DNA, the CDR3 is TGTGCCAGCAGCTTAGGGCCAGACTCGGGATCCCAGTACTTC.

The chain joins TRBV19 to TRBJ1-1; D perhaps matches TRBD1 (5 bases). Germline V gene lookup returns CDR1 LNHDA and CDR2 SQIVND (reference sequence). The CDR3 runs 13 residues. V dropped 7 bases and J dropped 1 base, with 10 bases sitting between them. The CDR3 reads CASKERGNTEAFF. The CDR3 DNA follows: TGTGCCAGTAAGGAGAGGGGGAACACTGAAGCTTTCTTT. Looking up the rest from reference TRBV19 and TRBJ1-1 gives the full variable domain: DGGITQSPKYLFRKEGQNVTLSCEQNLNHDAMYWYRQDPGQGLRLIYYSQIVNDFQKGDIAEGYSVSREKKESFPLTVTSAQKNPTAFYLCASKERGNTEAFFGQGTRLTVV.

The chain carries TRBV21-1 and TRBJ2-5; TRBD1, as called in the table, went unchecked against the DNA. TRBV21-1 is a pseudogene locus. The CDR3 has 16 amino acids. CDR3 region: CASSKGPSAPQETQYF. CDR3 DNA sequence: TGTGCCAGCAGCAAAGGGCCAAGCGCCCCCCAAGAGACCCAGTACTTC.

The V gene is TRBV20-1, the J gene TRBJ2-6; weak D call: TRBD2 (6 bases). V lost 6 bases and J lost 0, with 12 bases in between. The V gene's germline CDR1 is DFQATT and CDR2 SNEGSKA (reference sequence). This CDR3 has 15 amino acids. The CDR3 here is CSADLGGSGANVLTF. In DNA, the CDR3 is TGCAGTGCGGACCTCGGGGGCTCTGGGGCCAACGTCCTGACTTTC.

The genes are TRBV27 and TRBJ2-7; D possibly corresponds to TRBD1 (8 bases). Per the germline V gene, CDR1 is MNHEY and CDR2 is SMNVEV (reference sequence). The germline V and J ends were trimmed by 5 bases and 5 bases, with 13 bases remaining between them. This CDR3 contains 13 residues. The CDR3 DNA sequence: TGTGCCAGCAGTCCACAGGGGGGGAACGAGCAGTACGTC. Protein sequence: CASSPQGGNEQYV.

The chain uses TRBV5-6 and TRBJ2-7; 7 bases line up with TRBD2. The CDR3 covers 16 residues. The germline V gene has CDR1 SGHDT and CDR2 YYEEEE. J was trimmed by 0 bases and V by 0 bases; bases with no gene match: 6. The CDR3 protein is CASSLERDRSSYEQYV. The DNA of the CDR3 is TGTGCCAGCAGCTTGGAGCGGGACCGCTCCTCCTACGAGCAGTACGTC.

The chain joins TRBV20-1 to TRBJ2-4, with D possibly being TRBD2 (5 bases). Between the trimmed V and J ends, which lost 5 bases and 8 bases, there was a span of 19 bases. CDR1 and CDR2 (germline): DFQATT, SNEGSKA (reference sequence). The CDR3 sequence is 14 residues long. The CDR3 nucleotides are TGCAGTGCTCCCCAGCGGCCGGGGTCTTACATTCAGTACTTC. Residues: CSAPQRPGSYIQYF.

The CDR3 nucleotides are TGTGCCAGCGATCCAGGCAGACAAGAGACCCAGTACTTC. Its protein is CASDPGRQETQYF. The chain joins TRBV12-3 or TRBV12-4 to TRBJ2-5; D gene unclear. The V end was cut by 8 bases, the J end by 2 bases, with 12 bases between. The CDR3 runs to 13 residues.

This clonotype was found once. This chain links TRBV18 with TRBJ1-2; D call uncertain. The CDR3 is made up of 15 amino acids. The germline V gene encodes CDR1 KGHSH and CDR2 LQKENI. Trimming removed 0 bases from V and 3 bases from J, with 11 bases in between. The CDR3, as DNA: TGTGCCAGCTCACCACCGGTATCAGCGGACTATGGCTACACCTTC. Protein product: CASSPPVSADYGYTF.

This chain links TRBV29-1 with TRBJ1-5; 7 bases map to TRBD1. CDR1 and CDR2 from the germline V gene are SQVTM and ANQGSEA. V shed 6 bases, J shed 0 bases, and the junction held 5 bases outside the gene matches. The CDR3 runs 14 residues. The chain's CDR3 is CSVAQGSSNQPQHF. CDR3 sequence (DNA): TGCAGCGTGGCACAGGGGAGTAGCAATCAGCCCCAGCATTTT.

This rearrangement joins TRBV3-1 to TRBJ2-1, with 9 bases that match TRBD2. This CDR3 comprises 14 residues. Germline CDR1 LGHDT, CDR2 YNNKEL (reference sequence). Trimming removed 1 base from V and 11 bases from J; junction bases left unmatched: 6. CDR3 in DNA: TGTGCCAGCAGCCAAGCGGAAGCGGGGGGTCAGCAGTTCTTC. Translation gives CASSQAEAGGQQFF.